The sequence of this T cell receptor beta chain was determined in a study of cytomegalovirus exposure and HLA in healthy donors. The study ran its PCR with 60 Vbeta and 13 Jbeta primers. The assay was immunoSEQ multiplex PCR, and TCRdb's table has in-frame clones only and misses some. This repertoire shows around 250,000 clones, about 90% found once; its top ten account for about 1.7%. Healthy people donating bone marrow made up the donors. To note about this clone: Its cognate antigen is unknown.

Per germline, CDR1 SGHDN and CDR2 FVKESK. This CDR3 has 15 residues. V lost 0 bases and J lost 5; bases outside the gene matches: 3. Study outcomes and limitations: According to reports, the classifier identified cytomegalovirus status with high specificity and sensitivity. Most of the TCR beta V segments (in an earlier analysis) were productive either about 90% or about 30% of the time.

The V gene is TRBV14, the J gene TRBJ2-3, with TRBD2 matching 9 bases. This sequence originates from a girl aged 2 to 10 in good health and CMV-seronegative. Sequencing used PBMCs. CDR3 residues: CASSQEELAGDTQYF. The CDR3 bases are TGTGCCAGCAGCCAAGAAGAACTAGCGGGAGATACGCAGTATTTT.